The clone carrying this T cell receptor (beta chain) came up once. Hyperthyroidism was newly diagnosed in patients aged 18 to 65 (duration under 2 months). RNA transcripts yielded amplified TCR beta CDR3 regions. The HTBI primer set drove a first-round RT-PCR of the TCR CDR3. MiXCR, run by TCRdb on the multiplex PCR reads, gives a single entry per CDR3 protein. The table includes about 110,000 distinct CDR3 sequences, approximately 15% detected once. This CDR3 contains 13 residues. Losses at the gene ends were 6 bases for V and 7 bases for J; bases not matched to a gene: 5. Germline-derived CDR1 and CDR2 are SGHTA and FQGNSA. This specimen belongs to a study of T cells in Graves' hyperthyroidism and ophthalmopathy.

The chain employs TRBV7-2 and TRBJ2-1; TRBD2 matches at 8 bases. This clonotype was sampled from a woman in her 50s with Graves' hyperthyroidism. Sample: blood. DNA of the CDR3: TGTGCCAGCAGGCCGGGGGGGGGAAATGAGCAGTTCTTC. It codes for CASRPGGGNEQFF.